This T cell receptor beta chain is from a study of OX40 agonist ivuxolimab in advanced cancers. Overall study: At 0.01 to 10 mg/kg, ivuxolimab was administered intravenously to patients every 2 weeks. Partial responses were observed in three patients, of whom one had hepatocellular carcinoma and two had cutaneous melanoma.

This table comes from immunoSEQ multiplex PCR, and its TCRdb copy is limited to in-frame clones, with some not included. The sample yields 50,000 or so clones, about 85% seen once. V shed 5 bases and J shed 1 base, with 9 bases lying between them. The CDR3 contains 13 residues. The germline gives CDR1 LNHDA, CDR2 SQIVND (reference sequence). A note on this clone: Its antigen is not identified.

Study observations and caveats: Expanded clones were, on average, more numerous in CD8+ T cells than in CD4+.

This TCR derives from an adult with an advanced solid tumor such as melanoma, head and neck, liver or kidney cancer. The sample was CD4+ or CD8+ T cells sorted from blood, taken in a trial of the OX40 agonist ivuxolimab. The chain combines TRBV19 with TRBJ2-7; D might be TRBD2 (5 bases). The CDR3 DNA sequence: TGTGCCAGTAGTCGCGGGTTTTCCTACGAGCAGTACTTC. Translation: CASSRGFSYEQYF.